This TCR beta chain was sequenced for a study of blood T cell repertoires in COVID-19. Across the study: The study drew acute and convalescent COVID-19 samples from the United States, Italy and Spain. T cells, B-cell-depleted T cells, or PBMCs provided the cDNA or gDNA that served as material.

J was trimmed by 6 bases and V by 4 bases; bases with no gene match: 8. The CDR3 runs to 15 residues. Germline values: CDR1 SGHVS, CDR2 FQNEAQ. Per the study methods: Amplified reference gene primers provided the basis for estimating nucleated cell counts. Sequencing used immunoSEQ multiplex PCR; TCRdb keeps in-frame clones, though not all of them. V and J calls plus clone size are reproduced from that table; the DNA served to infer D and trimming. The data contain about 160,000 clones, approximately 95% of them singletons. The TCR sequence derives from a woman between 50 and 59 years old with acute or convalescent COVID-19. The rearrangement links TRBV7-8 to TRBJ2-3; TRBD1 matches 9 bases. What was sequenced was peripheral blood. The CDR3 loop is CASSSGGTGRDTQYF. The CDR3, as DNA: TGTGCCAGCAGCTCAGGAGGGACAGGGAGGGATACGCAGTATTTT.